Here is one TCR beta chain with its context. The sample originates from a study of CD8+CD57+ T cells in acquired aplastic anemia. An expansion of CD8+CD57+ cells by flow cytometry had been shown in patients chosen for sequencing. The enrolled patients all had severe acquired aplastic anemia. At blood sampling, none of the patients had yet received therapy. Germline V gene lookup returns CDR1 DFQATT and CDR2 SNEGSKA (reference sequence). V shed 5 bases and J shed 0 bases, with 13 bases lying between them. The CDR3 totals 14 residues. Template material for TCR beta VDJ and CDR3 profiling consisted of genomic DNA. MiXCR was run by TCRdb on the reads, yielding one entry per CDR3 protein. The table includes about 180,000 distinct CDR3 sequences, roughly 50% detected once.

The source is a human donor with aplastic anemia. The sequencing input was sorted CD4+, CD8+, or CD8+CD57+ T cells (not recorded which) from PBMCs. The V gene is TRBV20-1, the J gene TRBJ1-1, with D uncertain. The CDR3: CSADSIGLNTEAFF. Here the CDR3 DNA reads TGCAGTGCTGATTCAATAGGGCTGAACACTGAAGCTTTCTTT.